The clone carrying this T cell receptor (beta chain) was recorded a few times. The CDR3 runs 14 residues. Trimming pared 4 bases from V and 1 base from J, leaving 13 bases between. From germline, CDR1 is SQVTM and CDR2 ANQGSEA. The table came from immunoSEQ multiplex PCR; TCRdb's copy has only in-frame clones and leaves some out. The sample yields fewer than 2.5 million clones, more than 85% seen once. The source of the sample is a study of shared clonotypes between healthy human individuals. This chain links TRBV29-1 with TRBJ1-1, with a weak D call TRBD1 (5 bases). This receptor was obtained from a young man in good health. Some clones in this sample may be carry-over from other donors' samples. Sequencing was performed on naive CD4+ T cells from PBMCs. Documented subset: CD45RA+ positively selected. The CDR3 DNA reads TGCAGCGTTGCAGGGAAGGGAAAGAACACTGAAGCTTTCTTT. Amino acid sequence: CSVAGKGKNTEAFF.